The T cell receptor beta chain under discussion was sequenced for a study of T-cell memory formation after mild COVID-19. At the level of the study: There were largely donor-specific TCR clusters.

With regard to this clonotype: Its antigen is as yet unknown.

Study observations and caveats: Contracting CD8+ clones were enriched in EMRA, CD4+ mainly in CM and EM. A second wave expanding day 15 to 37 was CD4+-biased; contracting clones were balanced.

Germline V CDR1 and CDR2: SGHRS, YFSETQ. This CDR3 comprises 16 residues. V gave up 3 bases and J gave up 0 bases, with 14 bases separating them. Using constant-segment primers, 5'RACE produced TCR alpha and TCR beta cDNA libraries carrying sample barcodes and UMIs. MiXCR was run by TCRdb on the 5' RACE reads, yielding one entry per CDR3 protein. The sample has roughly 190,000 distinct CDR3 sequences; under 12% are singletons. This TCR came from a man between 18 and 29 years old who had mild COVID-19 (a few samples of this study predate the infection). Cell type and time point are not known. The specimen was PBMCs or a T cell subset sorted from them (not recorded which). V gene TRBV5-1 combines with J gene TRBJ2-3, with TRBD1 as a possible D gene (6 bases). The DNA of the CDR3 is TGCGCCAGCAGCTGGGGACAACATTCCAGCACAGATACGCAGTATTTT. Its protein is CASSWGQHSSTDTQYF.